This entry concerns a single T cell receptor beta chain. Its antigen is not known. The library attached unique molecular identifiers to individual cDNA molecules. Original analysis: TCRs per sample had a median of approximately 88,000 and ranged from roughly 23,224 to 700,000. TCRdb reprocessed the RACE reads via MiXCR and lists one record per CDR3 protein. TCRdb's processing, not the study's, gives the V and J calls here. The sample shows roughly 130,000 distinct CDR3 sequences, approximately 9.5% of them seen only once. Time point: healthy volunteer bleed at 2 weeks. Unfractionated whole blood yielded the extracted total RNA. This specimen comes from a study of human T cells and chemical hapten exposure. Study findings and constraints: Sensitizing with DPC caused no change in TCRs above 1 in 1000 frequency.

Material for sequencing was whole blood. This TCR derives from a male donor in good health. Some clones in this sample may be carry-over from other donors' samples.

CDR3 nucleotide sequence: TGTGCCAGCAGCCAAGTCTCCTCTGGAAACACCATATATTTT. Protein product: CASSQVSSGNTIYF. The chain employs TRBV4-2 and TRBJ1-3; D is unclear. The length of the CDR3 is 14 residues. V gave up 1 base and J gave up 0 bases, with 4 bases separating them. Germline CDR1 and CDR2: LGHNA and YNFKEQ.